This T cell receptor beta chain was sequenced in a study of CD8 T cells in Susac syndrome (dated by TCRdb to between 2018 and 2020). At the level of the whole study: Repertoire sequencing was used to test whether CD8+ T cell activation and differentiation in Susac syndrome was antigen driven.

Broad study findings and their caveats: The number of individuals in the TCR sequencing and HLA analysis was recognized as being relatively small.

This clonotype has a single count. The clone's antigen remains unknown. No base qualities exist here, and no much larger clone lies one base off it. One read yields weak evidence. High-throughput TCR beta sequencing profiled peripheral blood CD8+ and CD4+ T cells from healthy donors, Susac syndrome patients and multiple sclerosis patients. The healthy donors served as controls matched for age and sex. Bulk CD8+ and CD4+ T cells were purified magnetically by negative isolation, whereas CD8+ TEMRA cells were enriched by FACS. Blood was collected in EDTA tubes and processed within 24 hours, with PBMCs isolated through density gradient centrifugation. PBMCs destined for TCR sequencing were cryopreserved in liquid nitrogen and later thawed in a 37 °C water bath. Purity of sorted or isolated CD4+, CD8+ and CD8+ TEMRA cells was at least 90%. The CDR3 spans 14 residues, from the cysteine through the phenylalanine. Only CDR3 DNA remains: 42 bases, in frame from the first base. CDR1 and CDR2, per the germline V gene, are MNHEY and SVGEGT. Trimming takes 6 bases from V and 5 bases from J, and the germline ends sit 16 bases apart.

RNA was extracted using the RNeasy kit, and roughly 0.5 to 1 microgram was reverse transcribed with random hexamers. TCR beta CDR3 regions were amplified with the immunoSEQ multiplex PCR assay covering 54 Vbeta and 13 Jbeta segments. Bias from PCR amplification was corrected by using a synthetic template baseline for primer optimization and for computational correction. Per the source publication's procedure: Only productive sequences were kept, with reads annotated to V, D and J genes according to IMGT and analyzed in immunoSEQ Analyzer. To calculate clonality, Shannon entropy was normalized by log2 of the number of productive unique sequences and then subtracted from one. For each patient and control, public and private clones were evaluated within the 100 most prevalent clones. Clones were defined as Susac-specific when absent from the healthy and MS cohorts, from about 970 published viral clones and from other ImmuneACCESS disease sequences. Through fastp at Q25 and MiXCR, TCRdb rebuilt clones from the public reads, retaining in-frame beta chains. Entries that share a CDR3 protein sequence are merged under the most common genes and DNA. The V and J calls were not made by the authors but by TCRdb's processing. Here the sample has about 120,000 distinct CDR3 sequences; 80% to 95% occur a single time. Together, the top ten hold about 0.14% of the sample.

The sequence was obtained from a human donor in good health. Recombination connected TRBV6-2 or TRBV6-3 to TRBJ2-5; the D gene is perhaps TRBD1, from 5 matching bases. Sequencing was carried out using CD4+ T cells from PBMCs. The nucleotides read TGTGCCAGCAGACCAACAGGCGCCGGGGAGACCCAGTACTTC. This encodes CASRPTGAGETQYF.